This TCR beta chain was obtained from a study of control samples from healthy donors and cancer patients. CDR3 size: 16 residues. TCRdb's table, derived via immunoSEQ multiplex PCR, lists solely in-frame clones and lacks some. The sample lists about 95,000 clones, approximately 86% occurring once. Sequenced sample: blood. V usage is TRBV1 and J usage is TRBJ1-2; TRBD1 is the table's D call and was not checked against the DNA. TRBV1 is a documented pseudogene. This sequence originates from a man aged 25-45 years in good health. As DNA, the CDR3 is TGCACCAGCAGCCCGACCCTTTACAGGGGAAACTATGGCTACACCTTC. Translating gives CTSSPTLYRGNYGYTF.